Presented here are 26 T cell receptor beta chains from one specimen sequenced in a study of early T cells in non-severe SARS-CoV-2 infection. TCRdb passed the 5' RACE reads through MiXCR, listing each CDR3 protein once. The sample lists fewer than 35,000 distinct CDR3 sequences, about 8.2% seen once, with 13% in the top ten. The sequenced sample was whole blood. The receptor set was obtained from an adult who was a healthcare worker with PCR-confirmed SARS-CoV-2 infection or an uninfected control (not recorded which).

This rearrangement joins TRBV29-1 to TRBJ2-7; 8 bases align to TRBD1. There are 13 residues in the CDR3. The V segment lost 7 bases and the J segment 6 bases; nucleotides outside the gene matches: 11. CDR1 is SQVTM, CDR2 ANQGSEA, per germline. DNA for the CDR3: TGCAGCGCCCAACGACAGGGGAAGGGCGAGCAGTACTTC. It encodes CSAQRQGKGEQYF.

Only a few counts were recorded for this clonotype. The chain uses TRBV29-1 and TRBJ2-3, with a tentative D call TRBD2 (6 bases). Germline lookup yields CDR1 SQVTM and CDR2 ANQGSEA. This CDR3 is 14 amino acids long. Trimming cost V 0 bases and J 2 bases, with 9 bases left between them. The CDR3 nucleotides read TGCAGCGTTGAAGATGGGGGGACCACAGATACGCAGTATTTT. Its protein product is CSVEDGGTTDTQYF.

There are many counts of this clonotype. The V call is TRBV6-5, the J call TRBJ2-3; 12 nucleotides agree with TRBD2. This CDR3 comprises 15 residues. Germline V gene data show CDR1 as MNHEY and CDR2 as SVGAGI. Germline trimming cut 5 bases from V and 3 bases from J; bases unmatched to any gene: 3. Written as DNA, the CDR3 is TGTGCCAGCAGTCGGACTAGCGGGGTGACAGATACGCAGTATTTT. Encoded protein: CASSRTSGVTDTQYF.

This clonotype was found a few times. The chain uses TRBV2 and TRBJ2-4, with a tentative D call TRBD1 (6 bases). The germline gives CDR1 SNHLY, CDR2 FYNNEI. Trimming took 3 bases from V and 3 from J, leaving 9 bases between them. The CDR3 loop spans 14 amino acids. This CDR3 is CASSDDRNKNIQYF. The CDR3 nucleotides are TGTGCCAGCAGTGATGACAGGAACAAAAACATTCAGTACTTC.

This clonotype occurred many times. The V gene is TRBV4-2, the J gene TRBJ1-1; 9 nucleotides line up with TRBD1. V lost 3 bases to trimming and J lost 0 bases; unmatched junction nucleotides: 5. The germline V gene encodes CDR1 LGHNA and CDR2 YNFKEQ. CDR3 length: 16 residues. Here the CDR3 reads CASSQSDRGMNTEAFF. The CDR3, as DNA: TGTGCCAGCAGCCAGTCAGACAGGGGGATGAACACTGAAGCTTTCTTT.

This clonotype was detected only a few times. The genes are TRBV11-3 and TRBJ2-5; D may be TRBD2 (5 bases). V was trimmed by 4 bases and J by 2 bases, leaving 11 bases between them. This CDR3 is 14 amino acids long. The germline CDR1 and CDR2 sequences are SGHNT and YENEEA. CDR3 nucleotide sequence: TGTGCCAGCAGCTCGGCGGGTCGGCAAGAGACCCAGTACTTC. This translates into CASSSAGRQETQYF.

Many counts were recorded for this clonotype. The chain employs TRBV29-1 and TRBJ2-3; D gene ambiguous. CDR3 length equals 10 residues. V gave up 1 base and J gave up 6 bases, with 2 bases separating them. Germline V gene lookup returns CDR1 SQVTM and CDR2 ANQGSEA. CDR3 DNA sequence: TGCAGCGTTGAAGCCGATACGCAGTATTTT. It yields the protein CSVEADTQYF.

This clonotype was counted at least ten times. The rearrangement uses TRBV12-5 and TRBJ2-1, with D perhaps assigned TRBD1 or TRBD2 (5 bases each). Germline V gene data show CDR1 as LGHNT and CDR2 as FRNRAP. Trimming left V 7 bases short and J 5 bases short, with 15 bases between. The CDR3 totals 14 residues. The CDR3 nucleotides read TGTGCTAGTGCGACCCTTTGGGGGAACAATGAGCAGTTCTTC. Translating it yields CASATLWGNNEQFF.

In nucleotides, the CDR3 is TGTGCCAGCAGCCAACCTAGCGGGGTACTCACAGATACGCAGTATTTT. As protein: CASSQPSGVLTDTQYF. The chain recombines TRBV3-1 with TRBJ2-3; 9 nucleotides align to TRBD2. V gave up 2 bases and J gave up 2 bases; unmatched junction bases: 5. The V gene's germline CDR1 is LGHDT and CDR2 YNNKEL (reference sequence). The CDR3 spans 16 residues.

Comments on this clonotype: A read error is possible here, since a much larger clone lies one base away. The chain is built from TRBV6-6 and TRBJ1-3, with D unresolved. V lost 6 bases, J lost 0 bases, and 12 bases lay in between. Germline V gene lookup returns CDR1 MNHNY and CDR2 SVGAGI (reference sequence). This CDR3 region has 15 residues. CDR3 loop: CASRTFVASGNTIYF. The CDR3 bases are TGTGCCAGCAGAACTTTTGTCGCCTCTGGAAACACCATATATTTT.

This clonotype was detected many times. J is TRBJ1-1 and V is TRBV7-9; D gene uncertain. Trimming left V 8 bases short and J 3 bases short, with 16 bases between. Germline values: CDR1 SEHNR, CDR2 FQNEAQ (reference sequence). This CDR3 comprises 14 residues. CDR3 sequence: CASQPSPGDTEAFF. The CDR3 DNA reads TGTGCCAGCCAACCATCGCCCGGAGACACTGAAGCTTTCTTT.

In its sample, this clonotype was seen a few times. The rearrangement uses TRBV6-5 and TRBJ2-7, with 7 bases identical to TRBD1. J gave up 12 bases and V 4 bases, and 21 bases lay outside the gene matches. The CDR3 sequence is 16 residues long. Germline loops: CDR1 MNHEY, CDR2 SVGAGI. The CDR3 is CASSSGTARLRGILYF. CDR3 nucleotide sequence: TGTGCCAGCAGTTCCGGGACAGCAAGATTACGAGGAATACTGTACTTC.

This clonotype was observed at least ten times. The rearrangement uses TRBV6-5 and TRBJ1-6, with D possibly TRBD1 on 5 matching bases. Trimming left V 5 bases short and J 7 bases short, with 12 bases between. CDR1 is MNHEY, CDR2 SVGAGI, per germline. This CDR3 has 14 residues. CDR3 DNA sequence: TGTGCCAGCAGTGGTGACAAGGGGAATTCACCCCTCCACTTT. Residues: CASSGDKGNSPLHF.

Ten or more counts support this clonotype. V usage is TRBV29-1 and J usage is TRBJ1-1; tentatively, D is TRBD1 (5 bases). CDR3 size: 11 residues. The germline CDR1 and CDR2 sequences are SQVTM and ANQGSEA. V lost 4 bases, J lost 5 bases, and 8 bases lay in between. The CDR3, as DNA: TGCAGCGTTGGGGGGAGGACTGAAGCTTTCTTT. Its translation: CSVGGRTEAFF.

This clonotype was counted between two and nine times. V gene TRBV6-6 combines with J gene TRBJ2-7; D may be TRBD1 (5 bases). CDR3 length: 14 residues. Looked up from germline, CDR1 is MNHNY and CDR2 is SVGAGI (reference sequence). V was pared by 5 bases and J by 3 bases, with 14 bases between. This CDR3 reads CASSQRQLNYEQYF. DNA for the CDR3: TGTGCCAGCAGTCAACGACAGTTGAACTACGAGCAGTACTTC.

This clonotype was detected many times. The chain uses TRBV11-1 and TRBJ2-5; D is perhaps TRBD1 (5 bases). Germline V gives CDR1 SGHAT, CDR2 FQDESV (reference sequence). The CDR3 extends over 11 amino acids. The germline V and J ends were trimmed by 5 bases and 5 bases, with 6 bases remaining between them. Here the CDR3 reads CASSKGETQYF. In DNA form, the CDR3 reads TGTGCCAGCAGCAAGGGGGAGACCCAGTACTTC.

V and J are TRBV20-1 and TRBJ2-3; 8 bases line up with TRBD1. Germline assignment: CDR1 DFQATT and CDR2 SNEGSKA (reference sequence). The V and J ends lost 7 bases and 1 base, in that order; junction bases with no gene match: 7. The CDR3 runs 14 residues. The CDR3 loop is CSGMQGARTDTQYF. CDR3 DNA sequence: TGCAGTGGGATGCAGGGGGCTCGCACAGATACGCAGTATTTT.

The chain joins TRBV6-2 or TRBV6-3 to TRBJ2-7; 8 bases fit TRBD1. CDR1 and CDR2 from the germline V gene are MNHEY and SVGEGT. V dropped 5 bases and J dropped 7; count of bases not matched to a gene: 16. This CDR3 spans 16 amino acids. As DNA, the CDR3 is TGTGCCAGCAGTACCCCACCAAGGACAGGGTCAAGGGAGCAGTACTTC. As protein: CASSTPPRTGSREQYF.

This clonotype was picked up many times. This rearrangement joins TRBV7-2 to TRBJ1-6; 8 positions match TRBD1. V trimming: 6 bases; J trimming: 3 bases; junction bases outside the gene matches: 7. This CDR3 contains 16 residues. Germline values: CDR1 SGHTA, CDR2 FQGNSA. The DNA of the CDR3 is TGTGCCAGCAGTCGTACAGGGGGTGGCTATAATTCACCCCTCCACTTT. The encoded protein is CASSRTGGGYNSPLHF.

This clonotype was counted between two and nine times. The genes are TRBV3-1 and TRBJ1-5; D unclear. CDR1 is LGHDT, CDR2 YNNKEL, per germline (reference sequence). The V end lost 1 base, the J end lost 11 bases, and 15 bases lay between the germline ends. This CDR3 spans 14 amino acids. CDR3 nucleotides: TGTGCCAGCAGCCAAGTAAGGGTTGAAAAGGCCCAGCATTTT. Its translation: CASSQVRVEKAQHF.

This clonotype was picked up many times. The rearrangement uses TRBV3-1 and TRBJ1-3; D is uncertain. CDR3 length: 15 amino acids. V was trimmed by 0 bases and J by 0 bases, leaving 6 bases between them. Germline assignment: CDR1 LGHDT and CDR2 YNNKEL (reference sequence). This CDR3 reads CASSQEVSSGNTIYF. For the CDR3, the DNA is TGTGCCAGCAGCCAAGAAGTAAGCTCTGGAAACACCATATATTTT.

This chain uses TRBV20-1 with TRBJ2-7; a possible D gene is TRBD2 (6 bases). Between the trimmed V and J ends, which lost 4 bases and 6 bases, there was a span of 13 bases. Looked up from germline, CDR1 is DFQATT and CDR2 is SNEGSKA (reference sequence). The CDR3 totals 12 residues. The CDR3 here is CSATIRGSEQYF. The DNA of the CDR3 is TGCAGTGCTACTATCCGGGGGAGCGAGCAGTACTTC.

This clonotype came up a few times. This chain connects TRBV29-1 to TRBJ2-5; D assignment may be TRBD1 or TRBD2 (5 bases each). The CDR3 totals 12 residues. With 6 bases removed from V and 4 bases from J, the gap between germline ends came to 12 bases. Germline V lookup: CDR1 SQVTM, CDR2 ANQGSEA. CDR3 sequence reads: CSVILGVETQYF. The CDR3 DNA sequence: TGCAGCGTAATACTAGGGGTAGAGACCCAGTACTTC.

The chain uses TRBV2 and TRBJ1-5; D gene unclear. Germline V CDR1 and CDR2: SNHLY, FYNNEI. CDR3 size: 16 residues. V shed 6 bases and J shed 6 bases, with 21 bases lying between them. CDR3 coding DNA: TGTGCCAGCAGCGTAGCCAGATCGACGGTCGTTCAGCCCCAGCATTTT. This gives the protein CASSVARSTVVQPQHF.

The rearrangement uses TRBV27 and TRBJ2-1; weak D call: TRBD1 (6 bases). From germline, CDR1 is MNHEY and CDR2 SMNVEV (reference sequence). This CDR3 contains 16 residues. V lost 1 base and J 3 bases, leaving 13 bases between the germline ends. CDR3 sequence: CASSLLGGRLYNEQFF. The CDR3 DNA reads as TGTGCCAGCAGTTTATTAGGGGGTAGGCTCTACAATGAGCAGTTCTTC.

This clonotype was seen repeatedly, ten times or more. The chain carries TRBV10-2 and TRBJ2-7, with D tentatively TRBD2 (6 bases). CDR1 is WSHSY, CDR2 SAAADI, per germline. The CDR3 is 12 residues long. V was shortened by 2 bases and J by 12 bases, with 14 bases between the two germline ends. CDR3 DNA: TGCGCCAGCAGTGAGACCGAGCGGGTGATGTACTTC. It specifies CASSETERVMYF.